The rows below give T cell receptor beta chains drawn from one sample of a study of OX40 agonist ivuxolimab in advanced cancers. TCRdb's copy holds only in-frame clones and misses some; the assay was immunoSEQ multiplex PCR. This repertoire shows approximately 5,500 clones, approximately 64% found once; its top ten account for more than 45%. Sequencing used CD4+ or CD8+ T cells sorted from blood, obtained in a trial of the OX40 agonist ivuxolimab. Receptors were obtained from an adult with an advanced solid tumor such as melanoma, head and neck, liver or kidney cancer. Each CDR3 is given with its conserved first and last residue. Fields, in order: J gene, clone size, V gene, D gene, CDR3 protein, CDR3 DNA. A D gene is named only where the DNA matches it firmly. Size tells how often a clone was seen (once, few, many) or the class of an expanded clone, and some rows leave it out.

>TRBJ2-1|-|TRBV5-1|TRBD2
CASSMGLAGAYNEQFF
TGCGCCAGCAGCATGGGACTAGCGGGAGCCTACAATGAGCAGTTCTTC
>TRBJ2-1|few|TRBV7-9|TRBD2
CASRIAGARYNEQFF
TGTGCCAGCAGGATAGCGGGAGCCCGCTACAATGAGCAGTTCTTC
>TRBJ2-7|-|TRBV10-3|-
CAISETGDEQYF
TGTGCCATCAGTGAGACCGGGGACGAGCAGTACTTC
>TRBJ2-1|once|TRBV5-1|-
CASSLFRDGVDEQFF
TGCGCCAGCAGCCTTTTTCGAGACGGGGTGGATGAGCAGTTCTTC
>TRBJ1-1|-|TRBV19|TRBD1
CASTVTGTGHPANTEAFF
TGTGCCAGTACCGTGACCGGGACAGGTCATCCCGCGAACACTGAAGCTTTCTTT
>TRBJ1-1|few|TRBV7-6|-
CASYGGMNTEAFF
TGTGCCAGCTATGGAGGGATGAACACTGAAGCTTTCTTT
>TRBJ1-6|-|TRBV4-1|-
CASSQDISYNSPLHF
TGCGCCAGCAGCCAAGATATATCCTATAATTCACCCCTCCACTTT
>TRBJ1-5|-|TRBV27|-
CASKRGTASNQPQHF
TGTGCCAGCAAGAGAGGAACAGCTAGCAATCAGCCCCAGCATTTT
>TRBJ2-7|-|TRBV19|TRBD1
CASSATGGLSYEQYF
TGTGCCAGTAGTGCGACAGGGGGCTTATCCTACGAGCAGTACTTC
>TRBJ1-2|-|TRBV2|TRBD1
CAGDRGGYTF
TGTGCCGGCGACAGGGGCGGCTACACCTTC
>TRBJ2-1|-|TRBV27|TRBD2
CASSLWGGREQFF
TGTGCCAGCAGTTTGTGGGGCGGGAGAGAGCAGTTCTTC
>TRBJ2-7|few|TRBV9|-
CASSVDVGPSYEQYF
TGTGCCAGCAGCGTAGATGTAGGGCCCTCCTACGAGCAGTACTTC
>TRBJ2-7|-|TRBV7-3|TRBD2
CASSLTSKGEQYF
TGTGCCAGCAGCTTGACTAGCAAAGGCGAGCAGTACTTC
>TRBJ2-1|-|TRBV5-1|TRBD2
CASKGGVTSGSYNEQFF
TGCGCCAGCAAGGGGGGCGTGACTAGCGGGTCCTACAATGAGCAGTTCTTC